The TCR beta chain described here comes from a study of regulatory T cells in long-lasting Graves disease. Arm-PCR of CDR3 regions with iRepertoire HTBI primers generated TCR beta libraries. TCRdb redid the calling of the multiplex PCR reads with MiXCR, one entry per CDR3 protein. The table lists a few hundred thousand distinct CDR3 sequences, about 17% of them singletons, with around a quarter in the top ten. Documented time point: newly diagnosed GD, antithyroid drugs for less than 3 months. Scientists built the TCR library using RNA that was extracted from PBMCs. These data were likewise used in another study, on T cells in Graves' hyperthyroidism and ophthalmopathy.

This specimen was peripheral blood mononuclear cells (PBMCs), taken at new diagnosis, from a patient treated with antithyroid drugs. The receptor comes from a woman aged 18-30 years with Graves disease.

The CDR3 DNA is TGTGCCAGCAGTTTGGGACCGGACATCGGGGAGCTGTTTTTT. It codes for CASSLGPDIGELFF. The chain links TRBV27 to TRBJ2-2; the D call may be TRBD1 or TRBD2 (5 bases each). V lost 3 bases and J lost 7, with 12 bases in between. Germline values: CDR1 MNHEY, CDR2 SMNVEV (reference sequence). This CDR3 spans 14 amino acids.